This entry features one T cell receptor beta chain sequence. The identical CDR3 is also encoded by other nucleotide sequences in the sample. In the authors' methods: How many nucleated cells were present was estimated from reference gene primer amplification. The data were produced by immunoSEQ multiplex PCR, yet TCRdb's version contains in-frame clones alone and is incomplete. From that table come the V and J calls and clone size; the DNA was used to work out D and trimming. Here the sample spans around 270,000 clones, over 80% being singletons. The data stem from a study of blood T cell repertoires in COVID-19. Per germline, CDR1 SGHTA and CDR2 FQGNSA. The CDR3 is made up of 11 amino acids. V lost 5 bases and J 3 bases, leaving 5 bases between the germline ends. Everyone who took part was about 18 to 90 years old, and they came from about two dozen US areas.

This rearrangement joins TRBV7-2 to TRBJ2-7; D unclear. Sequenced: PBMCs or T cells enriched from blood (not recorded which). This TCR was sampled from a middle-aged woman who had been exposed to COVID-19. In nucleotides, the CDR3 is TGTGCCAGCAGCCTCTACTACGAGCAGTACGTC. Amino acid sequence: CASSLYYEQYV.